The 11 T cell receptor beta chains reported below all come from one sample, sequenced in a study of beta chain features in type 1 diabetes (dated by TCRdb to the late 2010s). Preparation of the library involved the immunoSEQ multiplex PCR assay. The entire isolated RNA was reverse transcribed using the High Capacity cDNA Reverse Transcription Kit, and thus expressed TCRB transcripts were sequenced. TCRdb took over this immuneACCESS table, retaining in-frame rearrangements with V and J assigned. Such tables are incomplete; in checked studies, under half of the missing clones stem from an unresolved V gene, and the remainder is unexplained. This sample comprises roughly 400,000 clones, approximately 15% of them detected only once. About 0.02% of the sample comes from the top ten. The sequenced sample was naive CD4+ T cells from blood. The cell subset or site tag for this specimen amounts to: true naive CD4+ T cells. Receptors originate from a woman under 30 in good health.

The J gene is TRBJ1-1, the V gene TRBV30, with D possibly being TRBD1 (5 bases). This CDR3 is built from 15 residues. Germline CDR1 reads GTSNPN; CDR2 reads SVGIG (reference sequence). Trimming shortened V by 2 bases and J by 0 bases, and 13 bases separated the two germline ends. DNA for the CDR3: TGTGCCTGGAGTAAACCCAGGGAGGTGAACACTGAAGCTTTCTTT. This sequence encodes CAWSKPREVNTEAFF.

This clone turned up a few times. This chain joins TRBV25-1 and TRBJ2-1, with a tentative D call TRBD1 (6 bases). The V end was cut by 2 bases, the J end by 12 bases, with 8 bases between. This CDR3 is 11 amino acids long. Germline loops: CDR1 MGHDK, CDR2 SYGVNS. CDR3 sequence reads: CASSEDRRQFF. CDR3 coding DNA: TGTGCCAGCAGTGAAGACAGGAGGCAGTTCTTC.

This clone was found a few times. The chain employs TRBV29-1 and TRBJ2-1; 10 bases map to TRBD2. With 5 bases clipped from V and 4 bases from J, the junction kept 2 bases outside the gene matches. The CDR3 is 13 amino acids. Germline values: CDR1 SQVTM, CDR2 ANQGSEA. CDR3 region: CSVLAGEYNEQFF. In nucleotides, the CDR3 is TGCAGCGTTCTAGCGGGAGAATACAATGAGCAGTTCTTC.

This clone was seen a handful of times. The gene calls are TRBV5-1 and TRBJ2-1, with 12 nucleotides matching TRBD2. Germline trimming cut 5 bases from V and 9 bases from J; bases unmatched to any gene: 9. The CDR3 extends over 15 amino acids. CDR1 is SGHRS, CDR2 YFSETQ, per germline. In DNA, the CDR3 is TGCGCCAGCAGTATGACTAGCGGGAGAAGGATTGAGCAGTTCTTC. This sequence encodes CASSMTSGRRIEQFF.

The chain has TRBV5-4 and TRBJ2-1, with D possibly matching TRBD2 (5 bases). V gave up 3 bases and J gave up 4 bases, with 8 bases separating them. CDR3 length: 13 residues. Germline-derived CDR1 and CDR2 are SGHNT and YYREEE (reference sequence). CDR3 residues: CASSSGGYNEQFF. The DNA of the CDR3 is TGTGCCAGCAGCTCTGGCGGGTACAATGAGCAGTTCTTC.

This clone was recorded a few times. This chain uses TRBV5-1 with TRBJ2-7, with TRBD1 identical over 9 bases. Germline CDR1 reads SGHRS; CDR2 reads YFSETQ. After removal of 4 bases from V and 0 bases from J, the junction contained 8 bases not matched to a gene. This CDR3 is built from 16 residues. The CDR3 region is CASSPMGQGSSYEQYF. The CDR3 DNA follows: TGCGCCAGCAGCCCCATGGGACAGGGCAGCTCCTACGAGCAGTACTTC.

This sequence joins TRBV29-1 and TRBJ2-6; 7 positions match TRBD1. CDR1 and CDR2 (germline): SQVTM, ANQGSEA. The CDR3 consists of 16 residues. V lost 3 bases, J lost 2 bases, and 7 bases stayed unmatched. CDR3 coding DNA: TGCAGCGTTGATGGAAACAGGGGAACTGGGGCCAACGTCCTGACTTTC. Residues: CSVDGNRGTGANVLTF.

This chain connects TRBV29-1 to TRBJ1-2; TRBD1 might be the D (6 bases). CDR1 is SQVTM and CDR2 is ANQGSEA in the germline V gene. This CDR3 comprises 13 residues. V lost 7 bases and J 8 bases, leaving 20 bases between the germline ends. CDR3 region: CSAVDRSPSGYTF. The CDR3 DNA reads as TGCAGCGCTGTTGACAGGTCCCCTTCCGGCTACACCTTC.

This sequence joins TRBV19 and TRBJ2-5; D unresolved. Germline CDR1 and CDR2: LNHDA and SQIVND (reference sequence). The CDR3 is 13 residues long. V was clipped by 10 bases and J by 5 bases, with 17 bases between them. The CDR3 nucleotides are TGTGCCACCCGGCGGAGTTCGACCGAGACCCAGTACTTC. Protein sequence: CATRRSSTETQYF.

The chain employs TRBV11-2 and TRBJ2-3; D remains ambiguous. Trimming pared 4 bases from V and 2 bases from J, leaving 10 bases between. The germline V gene has CDR1 SGHAT and CDR2 FQNNGV. The CDR3 loop spans 14 amino acids. CDR3 in DNA: TGTGCCAGCAGCTCAGATTTGGCCACAGATACGCAGTATTTT. Its protein product is CASSSDLATDTQYF.

The V gene is TRBV2, the J gene TRBJ1-5; 12 bases fit TRBD1. The germline V gene has CDR1 SNHLY and CDR2 FYNNEI. CDR3 size: 14 residues. The V gene end was trimmed by 6 bases and the J gene end by 6 bases; junction bases not matched to a gene: 3. The CDR3 reads CASSGTGGRQPQHF. The CDR3 DNA reads as TGTGCCAGCAGCGGGACAGGGGGCCGTCAGCCCCAGCATTTT.